Here is one T cell receptor beta chain with its context. The J segment lost 8 bases and the V segment lost 4 bases, leaving 6 bases of the junction unmatched. This CDR3 comprises 14 residues. Germline assignment: CDR1 SQVTM and CDR2 ANQGSEA. The data originate from a study of shared clonotypes between healthy human individuals. Only in-frame clones appear in the TCRdb table, and some are missing; sequencing was by immunoSEQ multiplex PCR. Among around 700,000 clones, more than 70% were seen once, and the ten largest hold around 1.8%. The donors, healthy adults who were HIV-negative, had experienced no recent acute infections or vaccinations. Every donor, a Caucasian adult, lived in Nashville, Tennessee. It was into CD45RA+ naive and CD45RA-negative memory subsets that the CD4+ cells were split.

This sequence originates from a woman in her twenties or thirties in good health. This chain links TRBV29-1 with TRBJ2-1, with 12 nucleotides matching TRBD2. The sample was memory CD4+ T cells sorted from blood. Subset reported: CD45RA-negative fraction. CDR3 sequence: CSVARTSGNDEQFF. The CDR3 region has the DNA TGCAGCGTTGCCCGGACTAGCGGGAACGATGAGCAGTTCTTC.